Given below is one TCR beta chain in context. The antigen remains unidentified. Primers: 60 Vbeta forward and 13 Jbeta reverse. Data came from immunoSEQ multiplex PCR; TCRdb stores just in-frame clones and leaves some out. The data show roughly 150,000 clones, roughly 84% seen once. This specimen comes from a study of cytomegalovirus exposure and HLA in healthy donors. General study points: Among TCR beta chains of equal frequency, HLA-associated ones were more clonally expanded in a later analysis. Later analysis identified a missense DCLRE1C variant that was linked to TCR beta V- and J-gene trimming. No immune exposure information besides CMV serostatus was available.

Germline V gene data show CDR1 as MNHEY and CDR2 as SMNVEV (reference sequence). This CDR3 has 14 amino acids. The V and J ends lost 5 bases and 9 bases, in that order; junction bases with no gene match: 5. Unrecorded immune exposures were likely, despite nominal health at sampling. The sample was PBMCs. The clonotype was recovered from a young man in good health and CMV-seronegative. The V call is TRBV27, the J call TRBJ2-1; 12 positions agree with TRBD2. The CDR3 DNA is TGTGCCAGCAGTATCCTAGCGGGGGGGGGTGAGCAGTTCTTC. It translates to CASSILAGGGEQFF.